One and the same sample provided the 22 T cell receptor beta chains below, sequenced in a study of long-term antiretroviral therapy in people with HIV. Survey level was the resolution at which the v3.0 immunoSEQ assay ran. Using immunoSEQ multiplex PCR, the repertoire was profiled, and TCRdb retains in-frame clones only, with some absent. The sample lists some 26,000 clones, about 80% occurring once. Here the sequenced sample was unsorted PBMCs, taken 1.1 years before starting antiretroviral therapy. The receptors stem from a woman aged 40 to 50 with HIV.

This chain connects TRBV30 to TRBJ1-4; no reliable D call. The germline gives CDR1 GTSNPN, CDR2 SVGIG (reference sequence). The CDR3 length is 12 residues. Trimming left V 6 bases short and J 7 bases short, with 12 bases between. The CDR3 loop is CACSPTGEKLFF. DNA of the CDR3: TGTGCCTGTTCACCCACCGGTGAAAAACTGTTTTTT.

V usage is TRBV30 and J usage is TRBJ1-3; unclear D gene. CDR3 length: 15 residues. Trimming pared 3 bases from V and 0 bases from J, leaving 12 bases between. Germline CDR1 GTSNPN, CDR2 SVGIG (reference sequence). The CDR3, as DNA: TGTGCCTGGAGGGACGACCTTACCTCTGGAAACACCATATATTTT. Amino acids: CAWRDDLTSGNTIYF.

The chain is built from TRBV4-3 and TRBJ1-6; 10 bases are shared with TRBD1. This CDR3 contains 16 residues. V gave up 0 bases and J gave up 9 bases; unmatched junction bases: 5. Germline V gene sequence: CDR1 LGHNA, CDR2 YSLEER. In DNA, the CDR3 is TGCGCCAGCAGCCAAGATAGGGGGACAGGGGCTTCACCCCTCCACTTT. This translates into CASSQDRGTGASPLHF.

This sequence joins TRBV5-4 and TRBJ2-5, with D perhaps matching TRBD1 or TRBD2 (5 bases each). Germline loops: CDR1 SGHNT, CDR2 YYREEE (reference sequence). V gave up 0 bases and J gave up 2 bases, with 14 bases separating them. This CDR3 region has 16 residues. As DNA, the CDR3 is TGTGCCAGCAGCTTGGAGGGGAGCAGGAGGCAAGAGACCCAGTACTTC. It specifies CASSLEGSRRQETQYF. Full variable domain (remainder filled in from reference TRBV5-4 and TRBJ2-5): ETGVTQSPTHLIKTRGQQVTLRCSSQSGHNTVSWYQQALGQGPQFIFQYYREEENGRGNFPPRFSGLQFPNYSSELNVNALELDDSALYLCASSLEGSRRQETQYFGPGTRLLVL.

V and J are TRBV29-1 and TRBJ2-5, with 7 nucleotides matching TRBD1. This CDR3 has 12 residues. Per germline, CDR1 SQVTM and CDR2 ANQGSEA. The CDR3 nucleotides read TGCAGTTACACAGGGGCTTCAGAGACCCAGTACTTC. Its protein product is CSYTGASETQYF.

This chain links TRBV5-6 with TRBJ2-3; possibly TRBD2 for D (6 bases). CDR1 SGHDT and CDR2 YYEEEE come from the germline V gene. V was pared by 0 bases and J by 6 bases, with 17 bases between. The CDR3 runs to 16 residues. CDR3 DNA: TGTGCCAGCAGCTTGGGGCGGGACCGGGTCATGGATACGCAGTATTTT. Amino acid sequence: CASSLGRDRVMDTQYF. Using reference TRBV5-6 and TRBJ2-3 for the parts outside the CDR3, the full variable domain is DAGVTQSPTHLIKTRGQQVTLRCSPKSGHDTVSWYQQALGQGPQFIFQYYEEEERQRGNFPDRFSGHQFPNYSSELNVNALLLGDSALYLCASSLGRDRVMDTQYFGPGTRLTVL.

The CDR3 DNA is TGTGCCTGGAGTAATTGGGTTTCCTACGAGCAGTACTTC. Amino acids: CAWSNWVSYEQYF. The chain recombines TRBV30 with TRBJ2-7; no firm D call. CDR3 length: 13 residues. Trimming removed 2 bases from V and 1 base from J, with 9 bases in between. Looked up from germline, CDR1 is GTSNPN and CDR2 is SVGIG (reference sequence).

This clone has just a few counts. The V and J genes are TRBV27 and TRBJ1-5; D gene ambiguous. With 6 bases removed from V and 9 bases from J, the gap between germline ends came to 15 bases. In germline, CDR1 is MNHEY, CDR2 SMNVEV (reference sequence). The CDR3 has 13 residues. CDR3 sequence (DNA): TGTGCCAGCAGCCCACGACCCCGACGGCCCCAGCATTTT. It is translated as CASSPRPRRPQHF.

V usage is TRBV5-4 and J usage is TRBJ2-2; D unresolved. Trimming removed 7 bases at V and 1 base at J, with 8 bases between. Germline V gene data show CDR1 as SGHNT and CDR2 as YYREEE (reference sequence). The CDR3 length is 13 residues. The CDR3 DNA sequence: TGTGCCAGCCTCCGGAGGAACACCGGGGAGCTGTTTTTT. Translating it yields CASLRRNTGELFF.

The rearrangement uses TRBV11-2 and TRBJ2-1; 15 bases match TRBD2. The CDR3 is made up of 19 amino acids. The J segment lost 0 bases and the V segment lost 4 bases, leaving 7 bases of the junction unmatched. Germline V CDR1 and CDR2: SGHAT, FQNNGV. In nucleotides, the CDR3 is TGTGCCAGCAGCTGGACTAGCGGGAGGGCACATATCTCCTACAATGAGCAGTTCTTC. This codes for CASSWTSGRAHISYNEQFF.

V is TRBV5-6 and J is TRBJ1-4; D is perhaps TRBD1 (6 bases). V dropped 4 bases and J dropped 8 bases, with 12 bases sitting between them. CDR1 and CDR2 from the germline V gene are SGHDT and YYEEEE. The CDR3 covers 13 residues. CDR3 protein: CASSVRGGEKLFF. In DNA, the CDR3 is TGTGCCAGCAGCGTCAGGGGAGGCGAAAAACTGTTTTTT.

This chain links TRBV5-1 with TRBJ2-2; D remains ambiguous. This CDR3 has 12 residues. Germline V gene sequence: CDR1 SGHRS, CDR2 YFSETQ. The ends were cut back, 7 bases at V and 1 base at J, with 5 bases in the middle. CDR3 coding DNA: TGCGCCAGCTCGGAGAACACCGGGGAGCTGTTTTTT. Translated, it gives CASSENTGELFF.

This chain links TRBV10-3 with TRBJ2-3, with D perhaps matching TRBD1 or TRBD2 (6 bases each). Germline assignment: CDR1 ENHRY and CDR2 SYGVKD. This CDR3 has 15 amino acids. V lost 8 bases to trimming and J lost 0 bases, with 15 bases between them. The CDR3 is CAIGGQAVSTDTQYF. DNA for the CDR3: TGTGCCATCGGGGGGCAAGCGGTTAGCACAGATACGCAGTATTTT.

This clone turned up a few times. The CDR3 spells CASSIELSYEQYF. DNA for the CDR3: TGTGCCAGTAGTATTGAGTTGAGCTACGAGCAGTACTTC. This chain connects TRBV19 to TRBJ2-7; D unresolved. Germline values: CDR1 LNHDA, CDR2 SQIVND (reference sequence). This CDR3 is 13 amino acids long. Deletions cut 3 bases from V and 3 bases from J, with 9 bases between.

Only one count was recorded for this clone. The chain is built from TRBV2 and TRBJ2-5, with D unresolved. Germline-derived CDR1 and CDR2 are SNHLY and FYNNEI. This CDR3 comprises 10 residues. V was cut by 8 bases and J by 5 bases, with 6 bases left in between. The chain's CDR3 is CASSSETQYF. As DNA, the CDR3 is TGTGCCAGCTCTTCGGAGACCCAGTACTTC.

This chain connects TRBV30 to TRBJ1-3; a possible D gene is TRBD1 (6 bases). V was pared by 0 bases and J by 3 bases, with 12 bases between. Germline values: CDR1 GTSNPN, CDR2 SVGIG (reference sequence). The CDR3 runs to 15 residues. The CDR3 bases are TGTGCCTGGAGTGTAAGGGGGAGGAGTGGAAACACCATATATTTT. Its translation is CAWSVRGRSGNTIYF. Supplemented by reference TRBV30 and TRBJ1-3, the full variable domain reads SQTIHQWPATLVQPVGSPLSLECTVEGTSNPNLYWYRQAAGRGLQLLFYSVGIGQISSEVPQNLSASRPQDRQFILSSKKLLLSDSGFYLCAWSVRGRSGNTIYFGEGSWLTVV.

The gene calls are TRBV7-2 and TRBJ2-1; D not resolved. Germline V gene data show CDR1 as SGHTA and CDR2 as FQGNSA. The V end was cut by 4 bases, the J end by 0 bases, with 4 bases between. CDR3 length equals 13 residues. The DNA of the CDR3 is TGTGCCAGCAGCTCTAGCTCCTACAATGAGCAGTTCTTC. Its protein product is CASSSSSYNEQFF.

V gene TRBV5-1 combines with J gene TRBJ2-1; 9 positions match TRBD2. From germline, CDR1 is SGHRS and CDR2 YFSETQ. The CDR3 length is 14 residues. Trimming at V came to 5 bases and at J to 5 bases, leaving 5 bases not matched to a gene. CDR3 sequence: CASSLRGGDNEQFF. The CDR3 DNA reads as TGCGCCAGCAGTCTGCGCGGGGGGGACAATGAGCAGTTCTTC.

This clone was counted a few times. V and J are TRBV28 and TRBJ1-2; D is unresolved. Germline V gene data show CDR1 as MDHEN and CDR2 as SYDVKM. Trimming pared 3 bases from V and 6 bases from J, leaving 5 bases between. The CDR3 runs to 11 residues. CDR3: CASSFVDGYTF. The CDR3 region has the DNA TGTGCCAGCAGTTTTGTGGATGGCTACACCTTC.

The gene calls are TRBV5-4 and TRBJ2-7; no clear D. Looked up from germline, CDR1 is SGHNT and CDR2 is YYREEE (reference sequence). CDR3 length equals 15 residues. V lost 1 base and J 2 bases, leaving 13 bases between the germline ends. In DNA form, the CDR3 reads TGTGCCAGCAGCTTGAACGATAACCGCCCCTACGAGCAGTACTTC. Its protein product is CASSLNDNRPYEQYF. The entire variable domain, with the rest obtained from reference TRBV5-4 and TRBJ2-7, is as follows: ETGVTQSPTHLIKTRGQQVTLRCSSQSGHNTVSWYQQALGQGPQFIFQYYREEENGRGNFPPRFSGLQFPNYSSELNVNALELDDSALYLCASSLNDNRPYEQYFGPGTRLTVT.

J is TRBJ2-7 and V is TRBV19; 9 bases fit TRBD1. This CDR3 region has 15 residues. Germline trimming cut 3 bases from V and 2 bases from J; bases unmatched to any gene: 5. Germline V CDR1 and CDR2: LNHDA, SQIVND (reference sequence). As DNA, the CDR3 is TGTGCCAGTAGTATTCAAGGGACAGGGCCCTACGAGCAGTACTTC. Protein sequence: CASSIQGTGPYEQYF.

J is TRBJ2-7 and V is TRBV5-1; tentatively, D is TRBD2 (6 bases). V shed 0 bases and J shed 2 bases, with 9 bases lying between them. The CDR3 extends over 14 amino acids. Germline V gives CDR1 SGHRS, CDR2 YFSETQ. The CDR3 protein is CASSLGDSAYEQYF. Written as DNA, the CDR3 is TGCGCCAGCAGCTTGGGGGACTCTGCCTACGAGCAGTACTTC.